The 21 T cell receptor beta chains presented below share a single source sample, sequenced in a study of shared clonotypes between healthy human individuals. Here immunoSEQ multiplex PCR was the method, and the copy in TCRdb shows in-frame clones only, minus some. The sample carries about 1 million clones, approximately 76% recorded once. The sequenced sample was memory CD4+ T cells sorted from blood. Subset described: CD45RA-negative fraction. These receptors were obtained from a young man in good health.

Worth noting for this clone: A far larger clone differs by one base, so this is likely a read error. The chain combines TRBV12-5 with TRBJ2-7; possible D gene TRBD1, 6 bases. The CDR3 is 18 residues long. The germline gives CDR1 LGHNT, CDR2 FRNRAP. V was cut by 5 bases and J by 0 bases, with 23 bases left in between. The CDR3: CASGIAFSGTPDSYEQYF. CDR3 bases: TGTGCTAGTGGTATTGCATTTTCCGGGACACCTGACTCCTACGAGCAGTACTTC.

This chain links TRBV19 with TRBJ2-5; D is tentatively TRBD1 or TRBD2 (5 bases each). V was pared by 5 bases and J by 2 bases, with 18 bases between. Germline V lookup: CDR1 LNHDA, CDR2 SQIVND (reference sequence). CDR3 length equals 16 residues. The CDR3 DNA follows: TGTGCCAGTAGTTCCCCTCGGGACCAGGTACAAGAGACCCAGTACTTC. As protein: CASSSPRDQVQETQYF.

The chain couples TRBV4-1 to TRBJ1-2; tentatively, D is TRBD1 (6 bases). V gave up 6 bases and J gave up 4 bases, with 15 bases separating them. There are 14 residues in the CDR3. Germline-derived CDR1 and CDR2 are MGHRA and YSYEKL. The CDR3 region is CASRIDRSSYGYTF. The CDR3 nucleotides are TGCGCCAGCAGGATAGACAGGTCTTCCTATGGCTACACCTTC.

Regarding this clone: The sample holds other DNA sequences that translate to the same CDR3. V is TRBV7-8 and J is TRBJ2-2; D possibly uses TRBD1 or TRBD2 (6 bases each). The V gene's germline CDR1 is SGHVS and CDR2 FQNEAQ. V was clipped by 3 bases and J by 8 bases, with 10 bases between them. The CDR3 sequence is 13 residues long. The CDR3 region has the DNA TGTGCCAGCAGCTTGGGGGGCACGGGGGAGCTGTTTTTT. It encodes CASSLGGTGELFF.

The chain employs TRBV6-5 and TRBJ1-5; D remains ambiguous. There are 13 residues in the CDR3. Germline loops: CDR1 MNHEY, CDR2 SVGAGI. V was shortened by 2 bases and J by 1 base, with 3 bases between the two germline ends. CDR3 bases: TGTGCCAGCAGTTACGACAGCAATCAGCCCCAGCATTTT. Amino acids: CASSYDSNQPQHF.

The chain couples TRBV4-3 to TRBJ2-7, with 8 bases aligning to TRBD2. The CDR3 consists of 15 residues. Trimming took 5 bases from V and 6 from J; bases not matched to a gene: 12. The germline V gene has CDR1 LGHNA and CDR2 YSLEER. The CDR3: CASSGGRREEGEQYF. The CDR3, as DNA: TGCGCCAGCAGCGGCGGTAGGCGGGAGGAAGGCGAGCAGTACTTC.

This clone was picked up a small number of times. The rearrangement joins TRBV12-5 to TRBJ1-5; 7 nucleotides line up with TRBD1. V gave up 3 bases and J gave up 7 bases; unmatched junction bases: 6. This CDR3 has 14 amino acids. From germline, CDR1 is LGHNT and CDR2 FRNRAP. The chain's CDR3 is CASGFPGGGQPQHF. The CDR3 nucleotides read TGTGCTAGTGGTTTCCCGGGAGGGGGCCAGCCCCAGCATTTT. The variable domain in full, completed from reference TRBV12-5 and TRBJ1-5, reads DARVTQTPRHKVTEMGQEVTMRCQPILGHNTVFWYRQTMMQGLELLAYFRNRAPLDDSGMPKDRFSAEMPDATLATLKIQPSEPRDSAVYFCASGFPGGGQPQHFGDGTRLSIL.

In its sample, this clone was seen once. CDR3 bases: TGCGCCAGCAGCTACGGACGGTTGAACACTGAAGCTTTCTTT. Protein: CASSYGRLNTEAFF. This chain joins TRBV5-1 and TRBJ1-1, with D unclear. In germline, CDR1 is SGHRS, CDR2 YFSETQ. Trimming left V 3 bases short and J 0 bases short, with 9 bases between. The CDR3 runs to 14 residues. Full variable domain (remainder filled in from reference TRBV5-1 and TRBJ1-1): KAGVTQTPRYLIKTRGQQVTLSCSPISGHRSVSWYQQTPGQGLQFLFEYFSETQRNKGNFPGRFSGRQFSNSRSEMNVSTLELGDSALYLCASSYGRLNTEAFFGQGTRLTVV.

This rearrangement joins TRBV9 to TRBJ2-2; 11 nucleotides agree with TRBD1. CDR1 SGDLS and CDR2 YYNGEE come from the germline V gene. The CDR3 consists of 16 residues. Germline trimming cut 4 bases from V and 6 bases from J; bases unmatched to any gene: 8. For the CDR3, the DNA is TGTGCCAGCAGCCCCCGGACAGGGGGCATCGCCGGGGAGCTGTTTTTT. This encodes CASSPRTGGIAGELFF.

The CDR3 DNA reads TGTGCCATCGGCGGGGGAGATACAGATACGCAGTATTTT. As protein: CAIGGGDTDTQYF. The chain combines TRBV10-3 with TRBJ2-3, with TRBD2 matching 7 bases. Germline CDR1 ENHRY, CDR2 SYGVKD. The CDR3 is 13 amino acids. V dropped 8 bases and J dropped 3; count of bases not matched to a gene: 5.

The J gene is TRBJ1-5, the V gene TRBV10-1, with D uncertain. CDR3 length: 11 residues. The V and J ends lost 11 bases and 5 bases respectively, with 10 bases between them. Germline loops: CDR1 WNHNN, CDR2 SYGVQD (reference sequence). CDR3 protein: CALRPDQPQHF. The CDR3 DNA reads as TGCGCCCTCAGACCCGATCAGCCCCAGCATTTT.

This clone was seen many times. Other DNA sequences in this specimen translate into the identical CDR3. The V call is TRBV28, the J call TRBJ2-3; D may be TRBD2 (5 bases). Germline V gene sequence: CDR1 MDHEN, CDR2 SYDVKM. This CDR3 has 15 amino acids. V lost 0 bases, J lost 1 base, and 8 bases lay in between. The CDR3 DNA sequence: TGTGCCAGCAGTTTATGGGGGAGAGGCACAGATACGCAGTATTTT. It translates to CASSLWGRGTDTQYF.

As concerns this clone: This CDR3 is also generated by other DNA sequences in the sample. The DNA for the CDR3 is TGTGCCAGCAGCCTTCGGACTAGCGGAATCTACGAGCAGTACTTC. This encodes CASSLRTSGIYEQYF. The V call is TRBV7-2, the J call TRBJ2-7; 10 bases match TRBD2. Germline V gene lookup returns CDR1 SGHTA and CDR2 FQGNSA. V shed 5 bases, J shed 3 bases, and the junction held 7 bases outside the gene matches. CDR3 size: 15 residues.

Concerning this clone itself: Other DNA sequences of this sample code for an identical CDR3. The genes are TRBV6-5 and TRBJ2-1, with D unclear. This CDR3 region has 11 residues. Germline CDR1 and CDR2: MNHEY and SVGAGI. The V end was cut by 6 bases, the J end by 7 bases, with 7 bases between. CDR3 loop: CASSTRNEQFF. CDR3 nucleotide sequence: TGTGCCAGCAGCACGCGGAATGAGCAGTTCTTC.

The chain carries TRBV5-1 and TRBJ2-1; D may be TRBD2 (7 bases). Between the trimmed V and J ends, which lost 6 bases and 7 bases, there was a span of 23 bases. Looked up from germline, CDR1 is SGHRS and CDR2 is YFSETQ. This CDR3 is built from 16 residues. The CDR3, as DNA: TGCGCCAGCAAGTCGTATGGGGGGGCGGCCTCGAATGAGCAGTTCTTC. This encodes CASKSYGGAASNEQFF.

As to this clone: This specimen includes other DNA sequences encoding the same CDR3. The chain carries TRBV20-1 and TRBJ2-7; no reliable D call. Germline V gives CDR1 DFQATT, CDR2 SNEGSKA (reference sequence). V lost 5 bases, J lost 3 bases, and 5 bases lay in between. CDR3 length equals 10 residues. CDR3 nucleotide sequence: TGCAGTGCTCTTAACTACGAGCAGTACTTC. It is translated as CSALNYEQYF.

This clone was counted once. The CDR3 here is CASTLSWSSYNEQFF. DNA for the CDR3: TGTGCCAGCACCCTCAGTTGGAGCTCCTACAATGAGCAGTTCTTC. The chain couples TRBV9 to TRBJ2-1; unclear D gene. This CDR3 is 15 amino acids long. The V end lost 6 bases, the J end lost 0 bases, and 13 bases lay between the germline ends. CDR1 is SGDLS and CDR2 is YYNGEE in the germline V gene. Full variable domain (remainder filled in from reference TRBV9 and TRBJ2-1): DSGVTQTPKHLITATGQRVTLRCSPRSGDLSVYWYQQSLDQGLQFLIQYYNGEERAKGNILERFSAQQFPDLHSELNLSSLELGDSALYFCASTLSWSSYNEQFFGPGTRLTVL.

The chain has TRBV7-2 and TRBJ1-5; D is possibly TRBD1 (6 bases). This CDR3 has 18 amino acids. V gave up 5 bases and J gave up 0 bases, with 20 bases separating them. Germline V CDR1 and CDR2: SGHTA, FQGNSA. CDR3 nucleotides: TGTGCCAGCAGCCAGAGCGGGGGCAGCCCCAATAGCAATCAGCCCCAGCATTTT. Translated: CASSQSGGSPNSNQPQHF. The whole variable domain, remainder taken from reference TRBV7-2 and TRBJ1-5, is GAGVSQSPSNKVTEKGKDVELRCDPISGHTALYWYRQSLGQGLEFLIYFQGNSAPDKSGLPSDRFSAERTGGSVSTLTIQRTQQEDSAVYLCASSQSGGSPNSNQPQHFGDGTRLSIL.

The chain employs TRBV10-3 and TRBJ2-7; D gene uncertain. The CDR3 consists of 14 residues. From germline, CDR1 is ENHRY and CDR2 SYGVKD. Trimming removed 2 bases from V and 2 bases from J, with 10 bases in between. The CDR3 spells CAISEPTQTYEQYF. As DNA, the CDR3 is TGTGCCATCAGTGAGCCGACTCAGACCTACGAGCAGTACTTC.

The chain joins TRBV10-1 to TRBJ2-1, with TRBD2 identical over 10 bases. This CDR3 spans 15 amino acids. The germline V gene has CDR1 WNHNN and CDR2 SYGVQD (reference sequence). V lost 4 bases to trimming and J lost 4 bases; unmatched junction nucleotides: 4. The CDR3 spells CASSAAGGPYNEQFF. The CDR3 DNA follows: TGCGCCAGCAGTGCAGCGGGAGGGCCTTACAATGAGCAGTTCTTC.

V is TRBV27 and J is TRBJ2-7; 7 bases are a match to TRBD2. The germline V gene encodes CDR1 MNHEY and CDR2 SMNVEV (reference sequence). Trimming removed 4 bases from V and 8 bases from J; junction bases left unmatched: 8. There are 13 residues in the CDR3. The CDR3, as DNA: TGTGCCAGCAGTTCCCTCGGGGGGATTAAGCAGTACTTC. Residues: CASSSLGGIKQYF.